This is a list of T cell receptor beta chains from one sample in a study of blood T cell repertoires in COVID-19. Assay used: immunoSEQ multiplex PCR; TCRdb lists only in-frame clones, some missing. The sample lists approximately 180,000 clones; approximately 81% were seen once. Sample: peripheral blood. The receptors originated from a person in their 70s with COVID-19, enrolled during active disease. CDR3s include the opening cysteine and the closing phenylalanine or tryptophan. A D gene is named only where the DNA matches it firmly. Part of the rows lack a size; the others show once, few, many or a class for expanded clones.

V gene,J gene,clone size,D gene,CDR3 protein,CDR3 DNA
TRBV7-9,TRBJ2-7,.,TRBD1,CASTEGRGNHEQYF,TGTGCCAGCACCGAGGGCAGGGGGAACCACGAGCAGTACTTC
TRBV4-3,TRBJ2-1,.,.,CASSYLRGGGDNEQFF,TGCGCCAGCAGCTACCTTCGTGGGGGGGGCGACAATGAGCAGTTCTTC
TRBV7-6,TRBJ1-5,.,TRBD1,CASSLGTGFNQPQHF,TGTGCCAGCAGCTTAGGGACAGGGTTTAATCAGCCCCAGCATTTT
TRBV9,TRBJ1-5,.,TRBD1,CADPGTGGPVSNQPQHF,TGTGCCGACCCCGGGACAGGGGGACCTGTTAGCAATCAGCCCCAGCATTTT
TRBV11-2,TRBJ2-3,.,TRBD2,CASSTPTAGMGGADTQYF,TGTGCCAGCAGCACCCCCACAGCGGGGATGGGGGGTGCAGATACGCAGTATTTT
TRBV20-1,TRBJ2-5,once,TRBD2,CSASPSGRQETQYF,TGCAGTGCTAGTCCTAGCGGGAGACAAGAGACCCAGTACTTC
TRBV27,TRBJ1-4,.,.,CASSFREKLFF,TGTGCCAGCAGTTTTCGGGAAAAACTGTTTTTT
TRBV5-4,TRBJ1-2,.,.,CASSPSPQLYGYTF,TGTGCCAGCAGCCCCAGCCCACAGCTCTATGGCTACACCTTC
TRBV19,TRBJ1-2,.,.,CASTSLPRQSINGYTF,TGTGCCAGTACCTCGCTACCCCGACAGTCTATAAATGGCTACACCTTC
TRBV4-3,TRBJ1-6,.,.,CASSQDLPSSYNSPLHF,TGCGCCAGCAGCCAAGATCTTCCGAGCTCCTATAATTCACCCCTCCACTTT
TRBV19,TRBJ1-1,once,.,CASSIDHGRDTEAFF,TGTGCCAGTAGTATAGACCACGGGCGGGACACTGAAGCTTTCTTT
TRBV5-1,TRBJ2-5,.,.,CASSLEGETQYF,TGCGCCAGCAGCTTGGAGGGGGAGACCCAGTACTTC
TRBV6-2/TRBV6-3,TRBJ1-6,.,.,CASSSTGQPNSPLHF,TGTGCCAGCAGTTCGACTGGACAGCCTAATTCACCCCTCCACTTT
TRBV28,TRBJ1-5,.,.,CASSFSRGVDQPQHF,TGTGCCAGCAGTTTTTCTAGGGGCGTAGATCAGCCCCAGCATTTT
TRBV30,TRBJ1-2,.,TRBD1,CAWSVLGTAGGYTF,TGTGCCTGGAGCGTACTAGGGACAGCGGGCGGCTACACCTTC
TRBV18,TRBJ1-2,.,TRBD1,CASSPGQGGYGYTF,TGTGCCAGCTCACCAGGACAGGGTGGATATGGCTACACCTTC
TRBV7-6,TRBJ2-3,.,TRBD2,CASSLTSASGSGQYF,TGTGCCAGCAGCTTAACGTCTGCTAGCGGGAGTGGGCAGTATTTT
TRBV30,TRBJ1-2,.,.,CAWSVSRNYGYTF,TGTGCCTGGAGTGTATCCAGAAACTATGGCTACACCTTC
TRBV12-3/TRBV12-4,TRBJ1-6,.,.,CASRGQANSPLHF,TGTGCCAGCAGGGGGCAGGCTAATTCACCCCTCCACTTT
TRBV10-3,TRBJ2-7,.,TRBD1,CAISNDRGSYEQYF,TGTGCCATCAGCAATGACAGGGGGTCCTACGAGCAGTACTTC
TRBV2,TRBJ1-5,few,TRBD1,CASRDRVGNQPQHF,TGTGCCAGCAGGGACAGGGTAGGGAATCAGCCCCAGCATTTT
TRBV19,TRBJ2-1,.,.,CASSQTKINVLNEQFF,TGTGCCAGTAGTCAGACTAAGATAAATGTACTAAATGAGCAGTTCTTC
TRBV27,TRBJ1-6,.,.,CASSRRWGGLNFDSPLHF,TGTGCCAGCAGCCGCAGGTGGGGGGGACTCAACTTCGATTCACCCCTCCACTTT
TRBV9,TRBJ2-5,.,TRBD2,CASSVVPSTSGRDQETQYF,TGTGCCAGCAGCGTAGTCCCATCGACTAGCGGGAGGGATCAAGAGACCCAGTACTTC